These T cell receptor beta chains were read from a single sample in a study of T-cell reconstitution after alpha-beta-depleted transplantation in children. TCRdb called the PCR reads again in MiXCR, with one record for every CDR3 protein. The sample has approximately 500,000 distinct CDR3 sequences; roughly a quarter are singletons. Sample: PBMCs, taken before TCRalphabeta/CD19-depleted stem cell transplant. These receptors originate from a boy younger than two with Wiskott-Aldrich syndrome, due to receive a stem cell transplant. The CDR3 runs from the conserved cysteine through the conserved F or W. D genes are given only for firm matches. Clone size is given for some rows only: seen once, a few or many times, or a class if the clone is expanded.

J,size,V,D,DNA,CDR3
TRBJ2-5,-,TRBV29-1,-,TGCAGCGTTAGGACTACTGCTGAGACCCAGTACTTC,CSVRTTAETQYF
TRBJ1-6,few,TRBV5-1,TRBD1,TGCGCCAGCAGCTTCTCGACAGGGGACAATTCACCCCTCCACTTT,CASSFSTGDNSPLHF
TRBJ1-2,-,TRBV5-1,-,TGCGCCAGCAGCCCCGGGACATCGGGGCCCTATGGCTACACCTTC,CASSPGTSGPYGYTF
TRBJ1-2,-,TRBV5-1,-,TGCGCCAGCAGCTTGGATTCGTCAGGGGCAGTCTATGGCTACACCTTC,CASSLDSSGAVYGYTF
TRBJ2-5,few,TRBV29-1,-,TGCAGCGTTGAAGACGATCGGGAGACCCAGTACTTC,CSVEDDRETQYF
TRBJ2-2,-,TRBV10-3,-,TGTGCCATCAGTGAGTCTCCCGGGGAGCTGTTTTTT,CAISESPGELFF
TRBJ1-1,-,TRBV27,TRBD1,TGTGCCAGCAGTGATCGCAACAGGGGGAAGAACACTGAAGCTTTCTTT,CASSDRNRGKNTEAFF
TRBJ2-1,-,TRBV24-1,TRBD2,TGTGCCACCAGTGCCTCTAGCGGGCGCAAAGACAATGAGCAGTTCTTC,CATSASSGRKDNEQFF
TRBJ2-2,few,TRBV7-9,-,TGTGCCAGCACCCCCCGGGGAACGAACACCGGGGAGCTGTTTTTT,CASTPRGTNTGELFF
TRBJ2-5,-,TRBV30,TRBD2,TGTGCCGGGTCGGGGGGAGAGACCCAGTACTTC,CAGSGGETQYF
TRBJ2-6,few,TRBV7-2,-,TGTGCCAGCAGGGGGCCCGGGGCCAACGTCCTGACTTTC,CASRGPGANVLTF
TRBJ2-7,-,TRBV29-1,-,TGCAGCGTTGAAGGGATAGGGGATGAGCAGTACTTC,CSVEGIGDEQYF
TRBJ2-1,-,TRBV6-1,TRBD2,TGTGCCAGCAGCCGCGGACTAGCGGGAGTTGATGAGCAGTTCTTC,CASSRGLAGVDEQFF
TRBJ2-1,-,TRBV5-1,-,TGCGCCAGCAGCTTCGAGGTTAACAATGAGCAGTTCTTC,CASSFEVNNEQFF
TRBJ2-1,-,TRBV27,-,TGTGCCAGCAGTTTACGGGGGTTTGGGCAGTTCTTC,CASSLRGFGQFF
TRBJ1-1,many,TRBV5-1,-,TGTGCCAGCAGCTTGGGAACGGGGGCGCTAAACACTGAAGCTTTCTTT,CASSLGTGALNTEAFF
TRBJ1-5,-,TRBV6-1,-,TGTGCCAGCAGACTCCTTGACAGCCCCAATCAGCCCCAGCATTTT,CASRLLDSPNQPQHF
TRBJ1-2,few,TRBV5-1,-,TGCGCCAGCAGCTTGGGGGACCAAGGCTACACCTTC,CASSLGDQGYTF
TRBJ2-7,-,TRBV10-3,TRBD2,TGTGCCATCAGCGATACCGGGACTAGCTCCGAGCAGTACTTC,CAISDTGTSSEQYF
TRBJ2-7,-,TRBV27,TRBD2,TGTGCCAGCAGACCTAGCGGGGACTACGAGCAGTACTTC,CASRPSGDYEQYF
TRBJ2-2,-,TRBV5-1,TRBD2,TGCGCCAGCAGCTTGTACCGGGAGGGAAGGGAGCTGTTTTTT,CASSLYREGRELFF
TRBJ1-2,-,TRBV3-1,-,TGTGCCAGCAGCCAAGATTCCAGTGTGAACGGCTACACCTTC,CASSQDSSVNGYTF
TRBJ2-7,many,TRBV5-5,TRBD2,TGTGCCAGCAGCTTCCCAGCTAGCGGGAGCTACGAGCAGTACTTC,CASSFPASGSYEQYF
TRBJ1-1,-,TRBV7-9,-,TGTGCCAGCAGACGGACAGAGAACACTGAAGCTTTCTTT,CASRRTENTEAFF
TRBJ2-7,few,TRBV28,-,TGTGCCAGCAGTTACGCGGGTAACTACTACGAGCAGTACTTC,CASSYAGNYYEQYF
TRBJ1-2,few,TRBV20-1,-,TGCAGTGCTAGAACCAGCACTAGGGCTAACTATGGCTACACCTTC,CSARTSTRANYGYTF
TRBJ2-1,-,TRBV6-1,-,TGTGCCAGCAGCCAGAGTACTACAGGGCGTCGAGAGCAGTTCTTC,CASSQSTTGRREQFF
TRBJ2-1,-,TRBV7-6,TRBD1,TGTGCCAGCACCGAACATAACAGGGGCCCCTACAATGAGCAGTTCTTC,CASTEHNRGPYNEQFF
TRBJ2-2,-,TRBV20-1,-,TGCAGTGCTAGAGATGTCGGCACCGGGGAGCTGTTTTTT,CSARDVGTGELFF
TRBJ2-1,-,TRBV2,TRBD2,TGTGCCAGCAGTGATCGCTCTAGCGGATACTCCTACAATGAGCAGTTCTTC,CASSDRSSGYSYNEQFF
TRBJ1-4,few,TRBV3-1,-,TGTGCCAGCGGGACCGATCGAGGGGTAGCTAATGAAAAACTGTTTTTT,CASGTDRGVANEKLFF
TRBJ2-7,few,TRBV28,TRBD2,TGTGCCAGCCGTCGCGGCGGGAGGGCCGTCTACGAGCAGTACTTC,CASRRGGRAVYEQYF
TRBJ2-7,-,TRBV6-1,-,TGTGCCAGCACCCTAGGGGCAGGCGCCTACGAGCAGTACTTC,CASTLGAGAYEQYF
TRBJ2-2,once,TRBV20-1,-,TGCAGTGCTAGACATGGGAACACCGGGGAGCTGTTTTTT,CSARHGNTGELFF
TRBJ2-7,-,TRBV5-5,TRBD1,TGTGCCAGCAGCTTGGGGGTCGGGACAGGGAAAGGCAACGAGCAGTACTTC,CASSLGVGTGKGNEQYF
TRBJ2-7,-,TRBV27,TRBD2,TGTGCCAGCAGTTTATCCGTCGGGACTATGTCCTACGAGCAGTACTTC,CASSLSVGTMSYEQYF
TRBJ2-1,-,TRBV5-1,-,TGCGCCAGCAGCTTGCCTCCGGACAATGAGCAGTTCTTC,CASSLPPDNEQFF
TRBJ2-6,few,TRBV12-3/TRBV12-4,-,TGTGCCAGCAGTTTGAGACAGATACCTTACCGCTCTGGGGCCAACGTCCTGACTTTC,CASSLRQIPYRSGANVLTF
TRBJ2-1,-,TRBV7-2,TRBD2,TGTGCCAGCAGCCAGATACCTAGCGGGTGGGGGCGGAATGAGCAGTTCTTC,CASSQIPSGWGRNEQFF
TRBJ2-5,few,TRBV20-1,TRBD2,TGCAGTGCTAGACGGCCCGGGAGGACGGAGACCCAGTACTTC,CSARRPGRTETQYF
TRBJ2-3,-,TRBV20-1,TRBD2,TGCAGTGCTAGAGTCCTTGGACTAGCGGGAGAGGAGGGCACAGATACGCAGTATTTT,CSARVLGLAGEEGTDTQYF
TRBJ2-5,-,TRBV20-1,-,TGCAGTGCTAGAGATGTCGGAGAGACCCAGTACTTC,CSARDVGETQYF
TRBJ2-3,-,TRBV20-1,-,TGCAGTGCTAGGAGAGGGTCCTCGCTCGCAGATACGCAGTATTTT,CSARRGSSLADTQYF
TRBJ2-7,few,TRBV5-1,TRBD2,TGCGCCAGCAGCTACGGACTAGCGTCGCGATCGGGATACGAGCAGTACTTC,CASSYGLASRSGYEQYF